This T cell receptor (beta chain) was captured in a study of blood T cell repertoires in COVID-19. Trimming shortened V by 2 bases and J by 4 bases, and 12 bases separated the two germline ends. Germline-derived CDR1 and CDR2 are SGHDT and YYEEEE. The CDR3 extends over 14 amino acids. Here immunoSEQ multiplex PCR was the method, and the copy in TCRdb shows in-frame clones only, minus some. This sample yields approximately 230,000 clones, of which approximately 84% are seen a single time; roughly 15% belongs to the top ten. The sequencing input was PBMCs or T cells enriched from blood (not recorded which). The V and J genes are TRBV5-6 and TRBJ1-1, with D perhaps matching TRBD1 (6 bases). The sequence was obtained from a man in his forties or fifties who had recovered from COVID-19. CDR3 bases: TGTGCCAGCAGCTTTCAGGGGAGAGGCACTGAAGCTTTCTTT. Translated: CASSFQGRGTEAFF. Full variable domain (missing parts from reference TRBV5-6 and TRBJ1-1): DAGVTQSPTHLIKTRGQQVTLRCSPKSGHDTVSWYQQALGQGPQFIFQYYEEEERQRGNFPDRFSGHQFPNYSSELNVNALLLGDSALYLCASSFQGRGTEAFFGQGTRLTVV.